The 32 T cell receptor beta chains given below trace back to one sample, sequenced in a study of chronic HIV infection and antiretroviral therapy. MiXCR was run by TCRdb on the 5' RACE reads, yielding one entry per CDR3 protein. The sample has 40,000 to 50,000 distinct CDR3 sequences; 15% to 20% are singletons. Sequencing input: peripheral blood. The receptor source for this set is an adult who had HIV and had not received antiretroviral therapy, or was an uninfected healthy control (not recorded which).

V is TRBV12-3 or TRBV12-4 and J is TRBJ2-3; TRBD2 might be the D (5 bases). The CDR3 loop spans 13 amino acids. Trimming removed 3 bases at V and 4 bases at J, with 8 bases between. The CDR3: CASSFLAPDTQYF. CDR3 nucleotide sequence: TGTGCCAGCAGTTTCCTAGCCCCAGATACGCAGTATTTT.

A few counts support this clonotype. The chain carries TRBV28 and TRBJ1-4, with D uncertain. CDR3 length: 13 amino acids. V was pared by 8 bases and J by 1 base, with 8 bases between. In germline, CDR1 is MDHEN, CDR2 SYDVKM. CDR3 protein: CASRGGTNEKLFF. The CDR3 region has the DNA TGTGCCAGCCGTGGAGGAACTAATGAAAAACTGTTTTTT.

The genes are TRBV2 and TRBJ2-2, with 9 nucleotides matching TRBD2. The germline CDR1 and CDR2 sequences are SNHLY and FYNNEI. The CDR3 has 16 residues. After removal of 8 bases from V and 4 bases from J, the junction contained 11 bases not matched to a gene. As DNA, the CDR3 is TGTGCCAGCGAAGGGCCTAGCGGGACTAGCACCGGGGAGCTGTTTTTT. Its translation: CASEGPSGTSTGELFF.

By share of the sample, this clonotype is hyperexpanded. This chain uses TRBV28 with TRBJ2-7; D uncertain. This CDR3 is built from 11 residues. The ends were cut back, 10 bases at V and 4 bases at J, with 11 bases in the middle. Germline loops: CDR1 MDHEN, CDR2 SYDVKM. The CDR3 DNA reads TGTGCCACCTATGGGCGGTACGAGCAGTACTTC. Its protein is CATYGRYEQYF.

The J gene is TRBJ1-5, the V gene TRBV28; D unresolved. Trimming left V 2 bases short and J 3 bases short, with 23 bases between. The CDR3 length is 19 residues. The germline V gene has CDR1 MDHEN and CDR2 SYDVKM. The CDR3 is CASSLSLPGIGRVNQPQHF. The CDR3 DNA reads as TGTGCCAGCAGTTTAAGCCTCCCCGGGATCGGTCGAGTCAATCAGCCCCAGCATTTT.

The chain carries TRBV11-2 and TRBJ2-3; D is possibly TRBD2 (6 bases). V gave up 7 bases and J gave up 3 bases, with 17 bases separating them. Germline V gene lookup returns CDR1 SGHAT and CDR2 FQNNGV. CDR3 length: 15 amino acids. The CDR3 loop reads CASTPAGGRTDTQYF. The CDR3 DNA is TGTGCCAGCACCCCCGCCGGAGGGCGGACAGATACGCAGTATTTT.

This clonotype was counted only a few times. The chain has TRBV10-3 and TRBJ1-6; D not certain. CDR1 and CDR2 from the germline V gene are ENHRY and SYGVKD. V lost 4 bases to trimming and J lost 9 bases, with 13 bases between them. The CDR3 is made up of 14 amino acids. Here the CDR3 reads CAISAEQKISPLHF. CDR3 nucleotide sequence: TGTGCCATCAGTGCTGAACAGAAAATTTCACCCCTCCACTTT.

V usage is TRBV29-1 and J usage is TRBJ1-1; perhaps TRBD1 as D (5 bases). Trimming shortened V by 0 bases and J by 10 bases, and 12 bases separated the two germline ends. Germline V gene lookup returns CDR1 SQVTM and CDR2 ANQGSEA. The CDR3 has 12 residues. CDR3 nucleotide sequence: TGCAGCGTTGAAGATCCCAGCGGGGGAGCTTTCTTT. The encoded protein is CSVEDPSGGAFF.

V gene TRBV7-2 combines with J gene TRBJ2-1, with D uncertain. V lost 5 bases to trimming and J lost 6 bases, with 17 bases between them. Germline-derived CDR1 and CDR2 are SGHTA and FQGNSA. The CDR3 sequence is 15 residues long. CDR3 amino acids: CASSNRGVASNEQFF. CDR3 in DNA: TGTGCCAGCAGCAACCGAGGAGTAGCCAGCAATGAGCAGTTCTTC.

This clonotype was detected only a few times. The rearrangement uses TRBV4-1 and TRBJ1-6; D not resolved. The CDR3 has 18 residues. Germline CDR1 reads MGHRA; CDR2 reads YSYEKL. V was trimmed by 2 bases and J by 5 bases, leaving 19 bases between them. The CDR3 loop reads CASSQRTREAANNSPLHF. The CDR3 nucleotides are TGCGCCAGCAGCCAACGAACTCGGGAGGCTGCTAATAATTCACCCCTCCACTTT.

This clonotype was detected only a few times. The V gene is TRBV6-5, the J gene TRBJ1-5; 8 positions match TRBD1. J lost 0 bases, V lost 8 bases, and 6 bases had no gene match. Germline V gene lookup returns CDR1 MNHEY and CDR2 SVGAGI. This CDR3 is built from 15 residues. The CDR3 protein is CASGDRRNSNQPQHF. In DNA, the CDR3 is TGTGCCAGCGGGGACAGGAGAAATAGCAATCAGCCCCAGCATTTT.

Written as DNA, the CDR3 is TGTGCCAGCAGTTTTTTCGGTCAGCAGTACTTC. Protein: CASSFFGQQYF. This chain connects TRBV28 to TRBJ2-4; D call uncertain. CDR3 length: 11 residues. Trimming left V 3 bases short and J 13 bases short, with 10 bases between. Looked up from germline, CDR1 is MDHEN and CDR2 is SYDVKM.

This clonotype is medium-sized. The V and J genes are TRBV28 and TRBJ1-5, with 11 bases that match TRBD1. Trimming at V came to 6 bases and at J to 3 bases, leaving 16 bases not matched to a gene. The CDR3 is 19 amino acids. From germline, CDR1 is MDHEN and CDR2 SYDVKM. The DNA of the CDR3 is TGTGCCAGCAGATCCCCCGGACAGGGGGCGTCGTTCCCCAATCAGCCCCAGCATTTT. Its protein is CASRSPGQGASFPNQPQHF.

The rearrangement uses TRBV5-5 and TRBJ2-7; D could derive from TRBD1 or TRBD2 (5 bases each). Germline CDR1 and CDR2: SGHKS and YYEKEE (reference sequence). The CDR3 extends over 12 amino acids. Trimming pared 4 bases from V and 8 bases from J, leaving 13 bases between. The CDR3 region has the DNA TGTGCCAGCAGCCCCAGCCCGGGACAGCAGTACTTC. Translation: CASSPSPGQQYF.

The V call is TRBV28, the J call TRBJ2-7; D possibly matches TRBD1 or TRBD2 (6 bases each). This CDR3 has 17 residues. Germline V gene lookup returns CDR1 MDHEN and CDR2 SYDVKM. Trimming took off 6 bases at V and 2 bases at J, with 23 bases between the two ends. The CDR3 DNA reads TGTGCCAGCAGCCCAATGCCCGGAGGGGGGAAGGCCTACGAGCAGTACTTC. Residues: CASSPMPGGGKAYEQYF.

This clonotype came up a few times. The chain employs TRBV28 and TRBJ1-2, with D perhaps matching TRBD1 (5 bases). The germline V gene encodes CDR1 MDHEN and CDR2 SYDVKM. Deletions cut 7 bases from V and 4 bases from J, with 22 bases between. The CDR3 loop spans 16 amino acids. CDR3 residues: CASIGADLFWVYGYTF. In nucleotides, the CDR3 is TGTGCCAGCATTGGGGCAGATCTCTTTTGGGTCTATGGCTACACCTTC.

The V call is TRBV24-1, the J call TRBJ2-1, with D possibly matching TRBD2 (6 bases). Trimming cost V 3 bases and J 12 bases, with 11 bases left between them. The CDR3 runs to 12 residues. Germline V gene lookup returns CDR1 KGHDR and CDR2 SFDVKD. The CDR3 DNA reads as TGTGCCACCAGTGATCCCGGGAGAAGGCAGTTCTTC. This encodes CATSDPGRRQFF.

The V call is TRBV28, the J call TRBJ2-5; D unresolved. Trimming cost V 3 bases and J 5 bases, with 19 bases left between them. Germline values: CDR1 MDHEN, CDR2 SYDVKM. The length of the CDR3 is 16 residues. DNA for the CDR3: TGTGCCAGCAGTTTGGAAGGGCTCGACCCGGCGGAGACCCAGTACTTC. Protein sequence: CASSLEGLDPAETQYF. The entire variable domain, with the rest obtained from reference TRBV28 and TRBJ2-5, is as follows: DVKVTQSSRYLVKRTGEKVFLECVQDMDHENMFWYRQDPGLGLRLIYFSYDVKMKEKGDIPEGYSVSREKKERFSLILESASTNQTSMYLCASSLEGLDPAETQYFGPGTRLLVL.

The V and J genes are TRBV28 and TRBJ2-7, with TRBD2 matching 7 bases. V lost 3 bases to trimming and J lost 4 bases; unmatched junction nucleotides: 9. Germline loops: CDR1 MDHEN, CDR2 SYDVKM. The CDR3 has 15 amino acids. For the CDR3, the DNA is TGTGCCAGCAGTTTTCGGGACGGGAGGATGTACGAGCAGTACTTC. It specifies CASSFRDGRMYEQYF. Combining the CDR3 with reference TRBV28 and TRBJ2-7 gives the whole variable domain DVKVTQSSRYLVKRTGEKVFLECVQDMDHENMFWYRQDPGLGLRLIYFSYDVKMKEKGDIPEGYSVSREKKERFSLILESASTNQTSMYLCASSFRDGRMYEQYFGPGTRLTVT.

V is TRBV6-6 and J is TRBJ1-5; 7 bases map to TRBD1. Looked up from germline, CDR1 is MNHNY and CDR2 is SVGAGI (reference sequence). CDR3 size: 17 residues. Trimming took 1 base from V and 1 from J; bases not matched to a gene: 7. CDR3 in DNA: TGTGCCAGCAGTTACTACCTAGGGGGCGCGAGCAATCAGCCCCAGCATTTT. Its protein product is CASSYYLGGASNQPQHF.

This clonotype has only a few counts. This chain connects TRBV7-9 to TRBJ2-5, with 7 bases fitting TRBD2. Losses at the gene ends were 5 bases for V and 5 bases for J; bases not matched to a gene: 8. The CDR3 spans 14 residues. Germline V CDR1 and CDR2: SEHNR, FQNEAQ (reference sequence). The CDR3 DNA follows: TGTGCCAGCAGCCCACCCGGGACTACGGAGACCCAGTACTTC. This gives the protein CASSPPGTTETQYF.

The CDR3 sequence: CSAAICSGNTIYF. Written as DNA, the CDR3 is TGCAGCGCGGCCATCTGCTCTGGAAACACCATATATTTT. J is TRBJ1-3 and V is TRBV29-1; D uncertain. V gave up 7 bases and J gave up 0 bases, with 10 bases separating them. The CDR3 loop spans 13 amino acids. CDR1 and CDR2 (germline): SQVTM, ANQGSEA.

The rearrangement links TRBV9 to TRBJ2-7; 7 bases are shared with TRBD1. Germline V gene sequence: CDR1 SGDLS, CDR2 YYNGEE. This CDR3 comprises 14 residues. The trim removed 4 bases at V and 0 bases at J, leaving 4 bases unmatched. The CDR3 bases are TGTGCCAGCAGCCCTGGGACAGACTCCTACGAGCAGTACTTC. It yields the protein CASSPGTDSYEQYF.

The chain recombines TRBV12-3 or TRBV12-4 with TRBJ2-7; D possibly uses TRBD1 or TRBD2 (5 bases each). The length of the CDR3 is 13 residues. V lost 8 bases and J lost 2, with 13 bases in between. CDR3 loop: CASGTYDTYEQYF. The DNA for the CDR3 is TGTGCCAGCGGGACGTATGATACCTACGAGCAGTACTTC.

The chain's CDR3 is CASRGGLASNEQFF. The CDR3, as DNA: TGTGCCAGCAGGGGGGGACTAGCTTCCAATGAGCAGTTCTTC. V and J are TRBV13 and TRBJ2-1, with 9 bases fitting TRBD2. Per the germline V gene, CDR1 is PRHDT and CDR2 is FYEKMQ (reference sequence). The V gene end was trimmed by 6 bases and the J gene end by 6 bases; junction bases not matched to a gene: 6. This CDR3 spans 14 amino acids.

The chain has TRBV4-1 and TRBJ1-4; D not resolved. Per germline, CDR1 MGHRA and CDR2 YSYEKL. The V end lost 6 bases, the J end lost 8 bases, and 10 bases lay between the germline ends. The CDR3 totals 12 residues. CDR3 coding DNA: TGCGCCAGCAGGGGTTTTGAGGAAAAACTGTTTTTT. It translates to CASRGFEEKLFF.

In its sample, this clonotype was seen a few times. The CDR3 here is CASSPASGPTYNEQFF. CDR3 nucleotides: TGTGCCAGCAGTCCCGCTAGCGGACCGACCTACAATGAGCAGTTCTTC. This chain joins TRBV27 and TRBJ2-1, with 7 bases lining up with TRBD2. CDR1 MNHEY and CDR2 SMNVEV come from the germline V gene (reference sequence). The ends lost 5 bases at V and 2 bases at J; junction bases unmatched: 9. CDR3 length: 16 amino acids.

The chain recombines TRBV9 with TRBJ1-5; D is uncertain. The CDR3 is 15 residues long. V was pared by 2 bases and J by 0 bases, with 9 bases between. In germline, CDR1 is SGDLS, CDR2 YYNGEE. DNA of the CDR3: TGTGCCAGCAGCGTGTTCGGAAATAGCAATCAGCCCCAGCATTTT. Its protein product is CASSVFGNSNQPQHF.

V gene TRBV7-3 combines with J gene TRBJ2-1, with a weak D call TRBD1 (7 bases). The germline V gene has CDR1 SGHTA and CDR2 FQGTGA. CDR3 length: 17 residues. The V end was cut by 1 base, the J end by 3 bases, with 16 bases between. The CDR3 DNA is TGTGCCAGCAGCTTAATAGGGGGCGGGGCCCTCTACAATGAGCAGTTCTTC. The encoded protein is CASSLIGGGALYNEQFF. Together with reference TRBV7-3 and TRBJ2-1, the CDR3 gives the full variable domain: GAGVSQTPSNKVTEKGKYVELRCDPISGHTALYWYRQSLGQGPEFLIYFQGTGAADDSGLPNDRFFAVRPEGSVSTLKIQRTERGDSAVYLCASSLIGGGALYNEQFFGPGTRLTVL.

This chain uses TRBV29-1 with TRBJ2-2; no reliable D call. CDR1 SQVTM and CDR2 ANQGSEA come from the germline V gene. V shed 6 bases and J shed 3 bases, with 5 bases lying between them. This CDR3 spans 11 amino acids. CDR3 protein: CSVGYTGELFF. Here the CDR3 DNA reads TGCAGCGTGGGTTACACCGGGGAGCTGTTTTTT.

CDR3 in DNA: TGCAGTGCTAGGAGGGACAGAATGAACACTGAAGCTTTCTTT. It specifies CSARRDRMNTEAFF. This chain uses TRBV20-1 with TRBJ1-1; TRBD1 matches 7 bases. Germline V CDR1 and CDR2: DFQATT, SNEGSKA (reference sequence). This CDR3 spans 14 amino acids. V shed 3 bases and J 0 bases; nucleotides not matched to a gene: 4.

This clonotype was observed a few times. The V gene is TRBV7-3, the J gene TRBJ2-6; the match to TRBD2 covers 7 bases. Germline lookup yields CDR1 SGHTA and CDR2 FQGTGA. V lost 2 bases, J lost 2 bases, and 0 bases stayed unmatched. This CDR3 comprises 15 residues. The CDR3 DNA follows: TGTGCCAGCAGCTTACGGGGGGCTGGGGCCAACGTCCTGACTTTC. This translates into CASSLRGAGANVLTF.